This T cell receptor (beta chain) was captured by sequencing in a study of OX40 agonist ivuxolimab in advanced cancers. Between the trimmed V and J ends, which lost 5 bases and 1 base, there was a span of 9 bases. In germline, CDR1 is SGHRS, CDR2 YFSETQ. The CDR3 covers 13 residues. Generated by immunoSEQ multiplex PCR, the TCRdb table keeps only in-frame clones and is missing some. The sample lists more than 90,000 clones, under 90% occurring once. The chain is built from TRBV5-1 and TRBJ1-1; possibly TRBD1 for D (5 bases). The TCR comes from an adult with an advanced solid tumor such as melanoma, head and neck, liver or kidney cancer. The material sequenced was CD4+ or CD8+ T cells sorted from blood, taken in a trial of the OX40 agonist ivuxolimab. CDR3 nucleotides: TGCGCCAGCAGAGCGGGACCGAACACTGAAGCTTTCTTT. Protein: CASRAGPNTEAFF.